The 23 T cell receptor beta chains given below trace back to one sample, sequenced in a study of blood T cell repertoires in COVID-19. The protocol was immunoSEQ multiplex PCR, while the TCRdb copy is restricted to in-frame clones and leaves out a portion. This table holds hundreds of thousands of clones, 83% found once. Specimen: peripheral blood. The source of these receptors is a woman in her forties or fifties who had recovered from COVID-19.

This chain joins TRBV2 and TRBJ2-7; no firm D call. This CDR3 has 12 residues. With 6 bases removed from V and 3 bases from J, the gap between germline ends came to 9 bases. Germline V gene lookup returns CDR1 SNHLY and CDR2 FYNNEI. CDR3 protein: CASSRHSYEQYF. CDR3 sequence (DNA): TGTGCCAGCAGCAGACATAGCTACGAGCAGTACTTC.

The rearrangement joins TRBV9 to TRBJ2-3, with 11 bases identical to TRBD2. In germline, CDR1 is SGDLS, CDR2 YYNGEE. This CDR3 comprises 17 residues. V trimming: 4 bases; J trimming: 4 bases; junction bases outside the gene matches: 11. CDR3 sequence: CASSPFFSGGVADTQYF. As DNA, the CDR3 is TGTGCCAGCAGCCCCTTTTTTAGCGGGGGGGTTGCAGATACGCAGTATTTT.

The genes are TRBV10-2 and TRBJ2-3; D is uncertain. CDR1 and CDR2 (germline): WSHSY, SAAADI. The CDR3 loop spans 16 amino acids. V was trimmed by 4 bases and J by 1 base, leaving 15 bases between them. The CDR3 DNA is TGCGCCAGCAGTGGAGGCTTCCTCCCTCGCACAGATACGCAGTATTTT. Its translation is CASSGGFLPRTDTQYF.

V usage is TRBV5-1 and J usage is TRBJ2-7, with 16 positions matching TRBD2. The germline gives CDR1 SGHRS, CDR2 YFSETQ. This CDR3 is 17 amino acids long. The J segment lost 4 bases and the V segment lost 4 bases, leaving 8 bases of the junction unmatched. CDR3 coding DNA: TGCGCCAGCAGCCGGACGGGGACTAGCGGGGGGGAGTACGAGCAGTACTTC. Protein product: CASSRTGTSGGEYEQYF.

This clone was picked up one time. The rearrangement uses TRBV6-5 and TRBJ2-1, with TRBD1 identical over 8 bases. Germline CDR1 reads MNHEY; CDR2 reads SVGAGI. V dropped 6 bases and J dropped 8; count of bases not matched to a gene: 9. The CDR3 runs 14 residues. The CDR3 coding sequence is TGTGCCAGCAGCTCCGACAGGGGTAGCTATGAGCAGTTCTTC. This translates into CASSSDRGSYEQFF.

V usage is TRBV7-2 and J usage is TRBJ2-7; 10 bases map to TRBD1. CDR1 is SGHTA and CDR2 is FQGNSA in the germline V gene. This CDR3 spans 13 amino acids. J was trimmed by 7 bases and V by 5 bases; bases with no gene match: 5. CDR3 DNA sequence: TGTGCCAGCAGCATCGGGACAGGGGATGAGCAGTACTTC. It specifies CASSIGTGDEQYF. Drawing the rest from reference TRBV7-2 and TRBJ2-7, the complete variable domain is GAGVSQSPSNKVTEKGKDVELRCDPISGHTALYWYRQSLGQGLEFLIYFQGNSAPDKSGLPSDRFSAERTGGSVSTLTIQRTQQEDSAVYLCASSIGTGDEQYFGPGTRLTVT.

The chain recombines TRBV28 with TRBJ1-2; TRBD1 matches at 7 bases. The CDR3 has 16 amino acids. The V segment lost 1 base and the J segment 2 bases; nucleotides outside the gene matches: 7. Germline V CDR1 and CDR2: MDHEN, SYDVKM. The CDR3: CASSLSGTALNYGYTF. The CDR3 DNA follows: TGTGCCAGCAGTTTATCAGGGACAGCTTTAAACTATGGCTACACCTTC.

In its sample, this clone was seen once. The chain uses TRBV5-6 and TRBJ1-1; D ambiguous. The CDR3 has 15 residues. The V and J ends lost 1 base and 0 bases respectively, with 10 bases between them. Germline V CDR1 and CDR2: SGHDT, YYEEEE. CDR3 DNA sequence: TGTGCCAGCAGCTTGATGGCAGGAATGAACACTGAAGCTTTCTTT. Its protein product is CASSLMAGMNTEAFF.

This clone occurred once. The chain combines TRBV2 with TRBJ2-7; maybe TRBD1 (6 bases). CDR1 SNHLY and CDR2 FYNNEI come from the germline V gene. Trimming left V 2 bases short and J 5 bases short, with 10 bases between. This CDR3 has 13 amino acids. CDR3: CASSEIRGDEQYF. The CDR3 region has the DNA TGTGCCAGCAGTGAAATCAGGGGAGACGAGCAGTACTTC.

V usage is TRBV5-1 and J usage is TRBJ1-1, with a possible D match to TRBD1 (6 bases). CDR1 and CDR2 from the germline V gene are SGHRS and YFSETQ. This CDR3 comprises 14 residues. Deletions cut 1 base from V and 7 bases from J, with 14 bases between. Here the CDR3 reads CASSLPTGRGEAFF. The DNA for the CDR3 is TGCGCCAGCAGCTTGCCTACAGGGAGGGGTGAAGCTTTCTTT.

Remarks on this clone: This may stem from a read error, because a much larger clone lies one nucleotide away. Other DNA variants within this sample encode the same CDR3. The V and J genes are TRBV18 and TRBJ1-3, with D hard to call. The CDR3 is 16 residues long. Germline V gene sequence: CDR1 KGHSH, CDR2 LQKENI. V lost 5 bases to trimming and J lost 0 bases, with 14 bases between them. The CDR3, as DNA: TGTGCCAGCTCAGAAATTGGGCATCGCTCTGGAAACACCATATATTTT. Translating it yields CASSEIGHRSGNTIYF.

This chain connects TRBV4-3 to TRBJ2-1; TRBD2 aligns across 12 bases. This CDR3 comprises 19 residues. Unmatched junction bases numbered 10, after V lost 1 base and J lost 3 bases. Germline CDR1 and CDR2: LGHNA and YSLEER. The DNA of the CDR3 is TGCGCCAGCAGCCAAGGCACTCTTCTAGCGGGGGGGCGCTACAATGAGCAGTTCTTC. Protein sequence: CASSQGTLLAGGRYNEQFF.

V and J are TRBV12-3 or TRBV12-4 and TRBJ2-5; possibly TRBD1 for D (6 bases). The V end was cut by 4 bases, the J end by 2 bases, with 8 bases between. This CDR3 has 13 residues. As DNA, the CDR3 is TGTGCCAGCAGTTGGGGGCGGCAAGAGACCCAGTACTTC. Its translation is CASSWGRQETQYF.

V is TRBV3-1 (or the pseudogene TRBV3-2) and J is TRBJ2-1; the D gene is possibly TRBD1 (5 bases). Germline CDR1 reads LGHDT; CDR2 reads YNNKEL (reference sequence). There are 15 residues in the CDR3. Trimming took 1 base from V and 3 from J, leaving 10 bases between them. The CDR3 is CASSQVDSLYNEQFF. DNA of the CDR3: TGTGCCAGCAGCCAAGTTGACAGCCTCTACAATGAGCAGTTCTTC.

The chain recombines TRBV5-4 with TRBJ1-2, with TRBD1 identical over 12 bases. The J segment lost 5 bases and the V segment lost 6 bases, leaving 8 bases of the junction unmatched. Germline CDR1 SGHNT, CDR2 YYREEE (reference sequence). This CDR3 comprises 15 residues. The CDR3 is CASKAKGQGAYGYTF. The DNA of the CDR3 is TGTGCCAGCAAAGCAAAGGGACAGGGGGCTTATGGCTACACCTTC.

The chain has TRBV27 and TRBJ2-3; 10 positions agree with TRBD2. V gave up 5 bases and J gave up 5 bases; unmatched junction bases: 7. This CDR3 region has 15 residues. From germline, CDR1 is MNHEY and CDR2 SMNVEV (reference sequence). This chain's CDR3 is CASSIRTSGGDTQYF. CDR3 DNA sequence: TGTGCCAGCAGTATCCGGACTAGCGGTGGAGATACGCAGTATTTT.

This chain uses TRBV5-5 with TRBJ1-3, with D possibly TRBD1 on 6 matching bases. The germline V gene has CDR1 SGHKS and CDR2 YYEKEE (reference sequence). V lost 6 bases and J lost 4, with 14 bases in between. The length of the CDR3 is 14 residues. This chain's CDR3 is CASNLGGGGNTIYF. In nucleotides, the CDR3 is TGTGCCAGCAACCTCGGTGGGGGCGGAAACACCATATATTTT.

V gene TRBV7-2 combines with J gene TRBJ2-3; no clear D. The CDR3 extends over 17 amino acids. Trimming shortened V by 0 bases and J by 2 bases, and 15 bases separated the two germline ends. CDR1 is SGHTA and CDR2 is FQGNSA in the germline V gene. The CDR3 region is CASSLALLPGTTDTQYF. CDR3 DNA sequence: TGTGCCAGCAGCTTAGCTCTTCTTCCAGGAACCACAGATACGCAGTATTTT. The entire variable domain, with the rest obtained from reference TRBV7-2 and TRBJ2-3, is as follows: GAGVSQSPSNKVTEKGKDVELRCDPISGHTALYWYRQSLGQGLEFLIYFQGNSAPDKSGLPSDRFSAERTGGSVSTLTIQRTQQEDSAVYLCASSLALLPGTTDTQYFGPGTRLTVL.

The gene calls are TRBV27 and TRBJ1-4, with 11 bases that match TRBD1. The CDR3 contains 15 residues. V was pared by 6 bases and J by 5 bases, with 5 bases of the junction left unmatched. Germline V gives CDR1 MNHEY, CDR2 SMNVEV (reference sequence). CDR3 sequence: CASRGQGVYNEKLFF. For the CDR3, the DNA is TGTGCCAGCAGGGGACAGGGGGTATACAATGAAAAACTGTTTTTT.

The rearrangement links TRBV6-6 to TRBJ1-6; 12 bases match TRBD1. V dropped 4 bases and J dropped 9; count of bases not matched to a gene: 7. CDR3 length: 16 residues. The germline CDR1 and CDR2 sequences are MNHNY and SVGAGI (reference sequence). CDR3 DNA: TGTGCCAGCAGTTTCGGGACAGGGGGCGCGGGTTCACCCCTCCACTTT. Its protein product is CASSFGTGGAGSPLHF.

The chain combines TRBV7-3 with TRBJ1-3; unclear D gene. V was trimmed by 1 base and J by 4 bases, leaving 17 bases between them. The germline CDR1 and CDR2 sequences are SGHTA and FQGTGA. The CDR3 extends over 17 amino acids. CDR3 nucleotides: TGTGCCAGCAGCTTAAAGGAACAAACCAGGCCCGGAAACACCATATATTTT. The encoded protein is CASSLKEQTRPGNTIYF.

The chain has TRBV11-2 and TRBJ1-2; 9 bases map to TRBD1. Trimming at V came to 4 bases and at J to 6 bases, leaving 12 bases not matched to a gene. Germline CDR1 is SGHAT and CDR2 is FQNNGV. This CDR3 contains 16 residues. CDR3 sequence: CASSSGAGRTGDGYTF. The CDR3 DNA reads TGTGCCAGCAGCTCCGGCGCCGGAAGGACAGGGGATGGCTACACCTTC.

J is TRBJ2-5 and V is TRBV6-1, with 11 nucleotides matching TRBD1. In germline, CDR1 is MNHNS, CDR2 SASEGT. V shed 2 bases, J shed 4 bases, and the junction held 6 bases outside the gene matches. CDR3 length: 16 amino acids. The CDR3 reads CASSEIGQGAGETQYF. The DNA for the CDR3 is TGTGCCAGCAGTGAAATTGGACAGGGGGCTGGAGAGACCCAGTACTTC.